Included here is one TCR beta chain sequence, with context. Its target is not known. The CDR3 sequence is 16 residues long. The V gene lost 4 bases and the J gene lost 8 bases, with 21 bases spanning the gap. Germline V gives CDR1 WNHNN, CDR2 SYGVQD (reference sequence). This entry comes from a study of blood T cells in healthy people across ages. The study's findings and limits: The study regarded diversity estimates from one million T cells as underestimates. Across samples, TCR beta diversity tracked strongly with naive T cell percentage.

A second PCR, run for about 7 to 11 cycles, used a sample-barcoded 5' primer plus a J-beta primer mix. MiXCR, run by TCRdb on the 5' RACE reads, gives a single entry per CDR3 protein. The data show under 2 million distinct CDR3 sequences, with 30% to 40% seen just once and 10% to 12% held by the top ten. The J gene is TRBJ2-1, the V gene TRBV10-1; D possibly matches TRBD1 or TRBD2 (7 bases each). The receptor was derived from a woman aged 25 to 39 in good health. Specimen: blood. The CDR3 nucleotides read TGCGCCAGCAGTGGAACATGGGAGGGGGCTAGGGATGAGCAGTTCTTC. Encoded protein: CASSGTWEGARDEQFF.